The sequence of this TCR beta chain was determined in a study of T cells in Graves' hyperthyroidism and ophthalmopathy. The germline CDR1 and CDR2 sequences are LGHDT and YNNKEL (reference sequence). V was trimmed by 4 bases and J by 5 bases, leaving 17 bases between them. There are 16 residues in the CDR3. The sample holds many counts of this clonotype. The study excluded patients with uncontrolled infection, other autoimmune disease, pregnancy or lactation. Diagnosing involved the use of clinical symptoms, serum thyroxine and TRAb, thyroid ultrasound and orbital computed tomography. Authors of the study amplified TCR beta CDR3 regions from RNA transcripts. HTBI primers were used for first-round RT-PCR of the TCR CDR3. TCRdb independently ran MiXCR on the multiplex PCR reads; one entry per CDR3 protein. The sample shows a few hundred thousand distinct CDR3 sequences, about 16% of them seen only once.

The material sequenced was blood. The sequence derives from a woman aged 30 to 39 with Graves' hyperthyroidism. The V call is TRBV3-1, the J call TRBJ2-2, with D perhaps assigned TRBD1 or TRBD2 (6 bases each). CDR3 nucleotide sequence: TGTGCCAGCAGCCCCACCGGGACTCAGGGGACCGGGGAGCTGTTTTTT. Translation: CASSPTGTQGTGELFF.